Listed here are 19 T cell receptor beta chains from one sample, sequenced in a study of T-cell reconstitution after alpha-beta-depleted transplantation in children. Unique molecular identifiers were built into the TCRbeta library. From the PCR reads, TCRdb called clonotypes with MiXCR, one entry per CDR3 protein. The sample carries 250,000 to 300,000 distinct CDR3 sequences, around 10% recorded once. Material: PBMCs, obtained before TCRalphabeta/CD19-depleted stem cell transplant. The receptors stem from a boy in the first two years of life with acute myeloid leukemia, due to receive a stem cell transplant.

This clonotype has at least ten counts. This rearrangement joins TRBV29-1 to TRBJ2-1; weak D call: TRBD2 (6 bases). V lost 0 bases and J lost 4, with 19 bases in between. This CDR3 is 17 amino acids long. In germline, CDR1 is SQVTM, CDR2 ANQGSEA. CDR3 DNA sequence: TGCAGCGTTGAAGATCTGGGCGGGATCATCAAGTACAATGAGCAGTTCTTC. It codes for CSVEDLGGIIKYNEQFF.

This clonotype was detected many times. CDR3 region: CSARDYLAGSHEQFF. The CDR3 nucleotides read TGCAGTGCTAGAGATTACCTAGCGGGGTCACATGAGCAGTTCTTC. This chain links TRBV20-1 with TRBJ2-1; 9 bases map to TRBD2. The CDR3 runs to 15 residues. Looked up from germline, CDR1 is DFQATT and CDR2 is SNEGSKA (reference sequence). V was clipped by 0 bases and J by 8 bases; unmatched bases: 8.

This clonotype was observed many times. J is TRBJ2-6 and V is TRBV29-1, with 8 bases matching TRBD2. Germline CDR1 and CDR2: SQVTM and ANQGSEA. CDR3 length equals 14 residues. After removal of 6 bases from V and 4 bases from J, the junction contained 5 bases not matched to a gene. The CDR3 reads CSVYSGDGANVLTF. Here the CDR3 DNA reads TGCAGCGTCTATAGCGGGGACGGGGCCAACGTCCTGACTTTC.

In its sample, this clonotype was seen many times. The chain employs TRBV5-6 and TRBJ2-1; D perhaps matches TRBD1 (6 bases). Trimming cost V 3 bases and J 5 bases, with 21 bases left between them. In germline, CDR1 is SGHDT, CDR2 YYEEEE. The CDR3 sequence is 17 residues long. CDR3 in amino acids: CASSSFLGARKNNEQFF. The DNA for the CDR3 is TGTGCCAGCAGCTCCTTTCTGGGGGCGAGGAAGAACAATGAGCAGTTCTTC.

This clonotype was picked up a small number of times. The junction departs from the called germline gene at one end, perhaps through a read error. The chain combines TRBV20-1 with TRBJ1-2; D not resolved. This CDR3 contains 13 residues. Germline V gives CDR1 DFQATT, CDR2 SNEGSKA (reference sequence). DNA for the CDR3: TGCAGTGGTAGAACGGGTGCGTTCTATGGCTACACCTTC. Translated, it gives CSGRTGAFYGYTF.

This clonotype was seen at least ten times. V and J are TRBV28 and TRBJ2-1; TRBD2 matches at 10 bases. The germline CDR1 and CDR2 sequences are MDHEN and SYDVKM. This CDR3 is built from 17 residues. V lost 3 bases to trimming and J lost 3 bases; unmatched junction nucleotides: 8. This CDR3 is CASSFPVLAGRYNEQFF. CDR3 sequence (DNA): TGTGCCAGCAGTTTCCCCGTACTAGCGGGACGCTACAATGAGCAGTTCTTC.

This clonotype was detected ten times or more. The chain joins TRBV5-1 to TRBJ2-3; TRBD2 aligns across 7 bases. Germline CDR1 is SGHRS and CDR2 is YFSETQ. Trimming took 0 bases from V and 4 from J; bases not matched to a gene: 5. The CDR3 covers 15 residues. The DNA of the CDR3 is TGCGCCAGCAGCTTGGGCGGGAGAGGAGCAGATACGCAGTATTTT. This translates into CASSLGGRGADTQYF.

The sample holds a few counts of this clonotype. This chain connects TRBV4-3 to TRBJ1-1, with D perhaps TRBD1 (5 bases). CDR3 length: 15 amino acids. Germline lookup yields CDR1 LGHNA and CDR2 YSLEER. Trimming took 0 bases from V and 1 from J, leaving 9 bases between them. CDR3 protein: CASSQDRQGNTEAFF. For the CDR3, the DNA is TGCGCCAGCAGCCAAGATCGGCAGGGGAACACTGAAGCTTTCTTT.

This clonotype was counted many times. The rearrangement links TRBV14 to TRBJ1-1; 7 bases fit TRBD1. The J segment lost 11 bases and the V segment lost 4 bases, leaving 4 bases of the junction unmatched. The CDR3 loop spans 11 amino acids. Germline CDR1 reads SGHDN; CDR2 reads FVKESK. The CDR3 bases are TGTGCCAGCAGCCTAGGGGGCACGGCTTTCTTT. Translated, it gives CASSLGGTAFF.

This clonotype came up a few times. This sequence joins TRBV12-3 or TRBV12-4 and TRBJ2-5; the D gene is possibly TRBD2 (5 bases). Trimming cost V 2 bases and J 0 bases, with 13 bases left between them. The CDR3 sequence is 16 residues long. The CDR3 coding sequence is TGTGCCAGCAGTTTAAAGGACTCTCCCCACCAAGAGACCCAGTACTTC. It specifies CASSLKDSPHQETQYF.

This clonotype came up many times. CDR3 bases: TGCGCCAGCAGCTTAACAGGGGTGGTTGGAGAGCAGTACTTC. Its translation: CASSLTGVVGEQYF. The rearrangement uses TRBV5-1 and TRBJ2-7; 7 nucleotides agree with TRBD1. V gave up 2 bases and J gave up 7 bases; unmatched junction bases: 9. CDR3 length: 14 residues. The germline gives CDR1 SGHRS, CDR2 YFSETQ.

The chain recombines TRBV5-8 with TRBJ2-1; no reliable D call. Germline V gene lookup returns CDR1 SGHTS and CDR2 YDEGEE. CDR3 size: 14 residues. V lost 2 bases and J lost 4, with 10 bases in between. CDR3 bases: TGTGCCAGCAGCTTTCCCGGAGTTTACAATGAGCAGTTCTTC. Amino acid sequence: CASSFPGVYNEQFF.

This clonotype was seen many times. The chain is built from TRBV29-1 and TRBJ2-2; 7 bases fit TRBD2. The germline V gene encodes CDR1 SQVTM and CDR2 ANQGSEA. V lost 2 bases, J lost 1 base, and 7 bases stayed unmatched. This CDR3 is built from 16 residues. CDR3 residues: CSVEKAGWVNTGELFF. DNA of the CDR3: TGCAGCGTTGAAAAAGCGGGATGGGTGAACACCGGGGAGCTGTTTTTT.

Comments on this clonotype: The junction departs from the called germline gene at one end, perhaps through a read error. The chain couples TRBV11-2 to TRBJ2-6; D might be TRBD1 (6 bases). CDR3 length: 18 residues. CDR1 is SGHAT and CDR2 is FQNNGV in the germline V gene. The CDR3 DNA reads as TGTGCCAGCAGCTTAGTCGTGAGGGGGTACACTGGGACCAACGTCCTGACTTTC. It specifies CASSLVVRGYTGTNVLTF.

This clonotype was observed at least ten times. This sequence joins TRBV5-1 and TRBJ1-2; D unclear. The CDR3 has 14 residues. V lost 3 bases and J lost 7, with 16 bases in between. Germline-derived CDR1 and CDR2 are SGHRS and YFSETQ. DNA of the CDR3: TGCGCCAGCAGCTCCCCGGATCACTGGGGTGGCTACACCTTC. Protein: CASSSPDHWGGYTF.

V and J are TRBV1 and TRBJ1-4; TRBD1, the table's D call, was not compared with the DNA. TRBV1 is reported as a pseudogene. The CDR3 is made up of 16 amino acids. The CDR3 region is CTSSPRDVATNEKLFF. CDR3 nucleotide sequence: TGCACCAGCAGCCCCCGGGACGTTGCAACTAATGAAAAACTGTTTTTT.

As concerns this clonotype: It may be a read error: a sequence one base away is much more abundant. CDR3 sequence reads: CASSLGSGAGGYQQYF. The DNA of the CDR3 is TGTGCCAGCAGTTTAGGGTCGGGGGCTGGGGGCTACCAGCAGTACTTC. The chain joins TRBV12-3 or TRBV12-4 to TRBJ2-7; D tentatively reads TRBD1 or TRBD2 (6 bases each). The CDR3 spans 16 residues.

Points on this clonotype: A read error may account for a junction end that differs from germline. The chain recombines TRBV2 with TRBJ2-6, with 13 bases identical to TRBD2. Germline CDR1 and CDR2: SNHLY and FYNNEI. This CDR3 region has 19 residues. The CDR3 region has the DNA TGTACCAGCAGTTATAGCGGACTAGCGGGGGCACCTGGGGCCAACGTCCTGACTTTC. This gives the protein CTSSYSGLAGAPGANVLTF.

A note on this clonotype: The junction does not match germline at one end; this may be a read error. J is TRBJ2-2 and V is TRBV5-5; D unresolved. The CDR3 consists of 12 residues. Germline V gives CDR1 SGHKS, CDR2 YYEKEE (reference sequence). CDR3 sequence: CASSLSTGQLFF. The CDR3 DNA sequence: TGTGCCAGCAGCTTAAGCACCGGGCAGCTGTTTTTT.